The 7 T cell receptor beta chains below come from one sample, sequenced in a study of cytomegalovirus exposure and HLA in healthy donors. Produced via immunoSEQ multiplex PCR; TCRdb's table is partial and in-frame only. The data show 170,000 or so clones, with approximately 83% seen just once and 2.5% to 3% held by the top ten. The sequenced material came from PBMCs. Receptor source: a young woman in good health and CMV-seropositive.

The chain combines TRBV11-2 with TRBJ2-1; D possibly corresponds to TRBD2 (6 bases). V was clipped by 4 bases and J by 0 bases, with 13 bases between them. Germline V lookup: CDR1 SGHAT, CDR2 FQNNGV. This CDR3 has 16 amino acids. CDR3 nucleotides: TGTGCCAGCAGCTGGAGGGACGCGAGCTCCTACAATGAGCAGTTCTTC. Its protein product is CASSWRDASSYNEQFF.

The chain has TRBV11-2 and TRBJ2-1; TRBD2 matches at 12 bases. V trimming: 1 base; J trimming: 7 bases; junction bases outside the gene matches: 2. This CDR3 has 15 amino acids. In germline, CDR1 is SGHAT, CDR2 FQNNGV. The CDR3 nucleotides are TGTGCCAGCAGCTTAGCTAGCGGGGGGGCGAATGAGCAGTTCTTC. This encodes CASSLASGGANEQFF.

The chain recombines TRBV18 with TRBJ1-1, with D hard to call. V lost 1 base and J lost 0, with 21 bases in between. The CDR3 runs 19 residues. The V gene's germline CDR1 is KGHSH and CDR2 LQKENI. The CDR3: CASSPLLGLGSHLNTEAFF. The CDR3 nucleotides read TGTGCCAGCTCACCACTTCTGGGTCTGGGGAGCCACTTGAACACTGAAGCTTTCTTT.

This clone appeared many times. This chain connects TRBV2 to TRBJ2-7; 7 nucleotides align to TRBD1. V lost 5 bases and J lost 3; bases outside the gene matches: 4. Germline CDR1 SNHLY, CDR2 FYNNEI. The CDR3 is 13 amino acids. The CDR3 nucleotides are TGTGCCAGCAGTCCCCGGGACAGCTACGAGCAGTACTTC. Its translation is CASSPRDSYEQYF.

The V and J genes are TRBV13 and TRBJ1-2, with D possibly TRBD1 on 5 matching bases. CDR3 size: 14 residues. V gave up 0 bases and J gave up 12 bases, with 17 bases separating them. In germline, CDR1 is PRHDT, CDR2 FYEKMQ (reference sequence). The CDR3, as DNA: TGTGCCAGCAGCTTAGGACAGGATATGACACGAAACACCTTC. Translating gives CASSLGQDMTRNTF.

This sequence joins TRBV19 and TRBJ2-2; TRBD1 matches 9 bases. This CDR3 region has 17 residues. V shed 5 bases, J shed 1 base, and the junction held 8 bases outside the gene matches. Germline values: CDR1 LNHDA, CDR2 SQIVND (reference sequence). CDR3 coding DNA: TGTGCCAGTAGTCCTATCCCGGGACAGGGGAACACCGGGGAGCTGTTTTTT. This codes for CASSPIPGQGNTGELFF.

This clone was seen once. This chain joins TRBV19 and TRBJ1-2; D gene uncertain. The germline CDR1 and CDR2 sequences are LNHDA and SQIVND (reference sequence). Between the trimmed V and J ends, which lost 4 bases and 10 bases, there was a span of 10 bases. CDR3 length: 11 residues. The CDR3 region is CASSTPPVYTF. CDR3 in DNA: TGTGCCAGTAGTACCCCGCCGGTCTACACCTTC.